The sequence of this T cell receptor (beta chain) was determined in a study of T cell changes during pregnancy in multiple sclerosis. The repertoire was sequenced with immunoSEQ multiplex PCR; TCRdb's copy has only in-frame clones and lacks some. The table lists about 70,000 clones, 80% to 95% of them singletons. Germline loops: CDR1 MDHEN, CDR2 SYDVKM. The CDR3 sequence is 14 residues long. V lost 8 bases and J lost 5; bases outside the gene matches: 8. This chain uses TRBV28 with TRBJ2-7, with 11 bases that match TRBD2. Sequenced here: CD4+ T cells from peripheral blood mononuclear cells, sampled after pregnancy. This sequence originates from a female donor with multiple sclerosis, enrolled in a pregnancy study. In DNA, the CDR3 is TGTGCCAGCCGATCTAGCGGGAGGATCCACGAGCAGTACTTC. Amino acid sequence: CASRSSGRIHEQYF.